The rows below give T cell receptor beta chains drawn from one sample of a study of T cells in Graves' hyperthyroidism and ophthalmopathy. Each CDR3 protein gets one entry after TCRdb re-called the multiplex PCR reads with MiXCR. The sample includes 500,000 to 650,000 distinct CDR3 sequences, 15% to 20% of them seen just once. Sequencing was performed on blood. The receptor set was obtained from a man in his forties with Graves' ophthalmopathy. Both conserved end residues are part of each CDR3. The D gene is left open where the match is weak. Expanded clones are given a class, and other clones once, few, many or no size at all.

abundance: many
len: 15
j_gene: TRBJ2-7
v_gene: TRBV20-1
d_gene: TRBD2
CDR3nt: TGCAGTGCTAGAGGGGTGGCTAGCGGGATCTACGAGCAGTACTTC
CDR3aa: CSARGVASGIYEQYF

abundance: few
len: 17
j_gene: TRBJ1-5
v_gene: TRBV4-1
d_gene: NA
CDR3nt: TGCGCCAGCAGCCAAGCCAGCGCGGGGGGTAGCAATCAGCCCCAGCATTTT
CDR3aa: CASSQASAGGSNQPQHF

abundance: NA
len: 15
j_gene: TRBJ2-3
v_gene: TRBV3-1
d_gene: NA
CDR3nt: TGTGCCAGCAGCCAAGGGTGGTACGGCACAGATACGCAGTATTTT
CDR3aa: CASSQGWYGTDTQYF

abundance: few
len: 15
j_gene: TRBJ2-7
v_gene: TRBV4-2
d_gene: NA
CDR3nt: TGTGCCAGCAGCCAGGAGGGGACAGACCTCTACGAGCAGTACTTC
CDR3aa: CASSQEGTDLYEQYF

abundance: few
len: 16
j_gene: TRBJ1-4
v_gene: TRBV5-4
d_gene: TRBD1
CDR3nt: TGTGCCAGCAGCTTGGGTCGACAGGGGGACGGTGAAAAACTGTTTTTT
CDR3aa: CASSLGRQGDGEKLFF

abundance: NA
len: 14
j_gene: TRBJ2-1
v_gene: TRBV29-1
d_gene: NA
CDR3nt: TGCAGCGTCTTGCGGGATGACTCCTACAATGAGCAGTTCTTC
CDR3aa: CSVLRDDSYNEQFF

abundance: few
len: 12
j_gene: TRBJ1-4
v_gene: TRBV12-3/TRBV12-4
d_gene: TRBD1
CDR3nt: TGTGCCAGCGGACAGGGCGGTGAAAAACTGTTTTTT
CDR3aa: CASGQGGEKLFF

abundance: many
len: 14
j_gene: TRBJ2-1
v_gene: TRBV9
d_gene: TRBD2
CDR3nt: TGTGCCAGCAGCGAGACTAGCGGGGGCTATGAGCAGTTCTTC
CDR3aa: CASSETSGGYEQFF

abundance: NA
len: 11
j_gene: TRBJ2-1
v_gene: TRBV6-2/TRBV6-3
d_gene: TRBD2
CDR3nt: TGTGCCACCCTCACGGGGGGTGTGCAGTTCTTC
CDR3aa: CATLTGGVQFF

abundance: NA
len: 15
j_gene: TRBJ2-3
v_gene: TRBV12-3/TRBV12-4
d_gene: NA
CDR3nt: TGTGCCAGCACCGAGGCAGGGACCAGCACAGATACGCAGTATTTT
CDR3aa: CASTEAGTSTDTQYF

abundance: few
len: 14
j_gene: TRBJ1-1
v_gene: TRBV11-1
d_gene: TRBD1
CDR3nt: TGTGCCAGCAGCTTCCGGGACAGGGTAACTGAAGCTTTCTTT
CDR3aa: CASSFRDRVTEAFF

abundance: many
len: 13
j_gene: TRBJ1-2
v_gene: TRBV12-3/TRBV12-4
d_gene: NA
CDR3nt: TGTGCCAGCAGTTTTCCAGGGAGCTATGGCTACACCTTC
CDR3aa: CASSFPGSYGYTF

abundance: NA
len: 12
j_gene: TRBJ2-2
v_gene: TRBV30
d_gene: NA
CDR3nt: TGTGCCTGGAGGAGGGGGAGCCGGGAGCTGTTTTTT
CDR3aa: CAWRRGSRELFF

abundance: many
len: 12
j_gene: TRBJ1-2
v_gene: TRBV2
d_gene: NA
CDR3nt: TGTGCCAGCAGTGTGGAGGGGGTTGGCTACACCTTC
CDR3aa: CASSVEGVGYTF

abundance: few
len: 15
j_gene: TRBJ2-6
v_gene: TRBV29-1
d_gene: NA
CDR3nt: TGCAGCGTTGAAAGTCCGGCTACTGGGGCCAACGTCCTGACTTTC
CDR3aa: CSVESPATGANVLTF

abundance: NA
len: 13
j_gene: TRBJ1-6
v_gene: TRBV20-1
d_gene: NA
CDR3nt: TGCAGTGCCATACACTCCTATAATTCACCCCTCCACTTT
CDR3aa: CSAIHSYNSPLHF

abundance: many
len: 13
j_gene: TRBJ2-3
v_gene: TRBV5-8
d_gene: NA
CDR3nt: TGTGCCAGCAGCTTGGAGTTGACAGATACGCAGTATTTT
CDR3aa: CASSLELTDTQYF

abundance: few
len: 18
j_gene: TRBJ2-5
v_gene: TRBV3-1
d_gene: TRBD2
CDR3nt: TGTGCCAGCAGCCAATCTTGGACTAGCGGGGGATTTAAAGAGACCCAGTACTTC
CDR3aa: CASSQSWTSGGFKETQYF

abundance: few
len: 16
j_gene: TRBJ1-1
v_gene: TRBV5-1
d_gene: TRBD1
CDR3nt: TGCGCCAGCAGCCGGGACAGGAGTACTTGGTTGCCTGAAGCTTTCTTT
CDR3aa: CASSRDRSTWLPEAFF

abundance: NA
len: 17
j_gene: TRBJ2-1
v_gene: TRBV11-2
d_gene: TRBD2
CDR3nt: TGTGCCAGCAGCTTCCAATGGACTAGCGGGAGAGGGCATGAGCAGTTCTTC
CDR3aa: CASSFQWTSGRGHEQFF

abundance: few
len: 13
j_gene: TRBJ1-2
v_gene: TRBV6-1
d_gene: NA
CDR3nt: TGTGCCAGCAGGCCCGGGACGGTCTATGGCTACACCTTC
CDR3aa: CASRPGTVYGYTF

abundance: few
len: 13
j_gene: TRBJ2-7
v_gene: TRBV5-1
d_gene: NA
CDR3nt: TGCGCCAGCAGCTCTACGAGTTTCTACGAGCAGTACTTC
CDR3aa: CASSSTSFYEQYF

abundance: NA
len: 13
j_gene: TRBJ1-2
v_gene: TRBV6-1
d_gene: TRBD1
CDR3nt: TGTGCCAGCAGTCATGACAGGGTGCATGGCTACACCTTC
CDR3aa: CASSHDRVHGYTF

abundance: NA
len: 14
j_gene: TRBJ2-2
v_gene: TRBV9
d_gene: NA
CDR3nt: TGTGCCAGCAGCGGGGGGCTTCACACCGGGGAGCTGTTTTTT
CDR3aa: CASSGGLHTGELFF

abundance: once
len: 14
j_gene: TRBJ2-2
v_gene: TRBV28
d_gene: TRBD1
CDR3nt: TGTGCCGGGGGATGGGACAGGGAAACCGGGGAGCTGTTTTTT
CDR3aa: CAGGWDRETGELFF

abundance: NA
len: 13
j_gene: TRBJ2-7
v_gene: TRBV3-1
d_gene: NA
CDR3nt: TGTGCCAGCAGCCCTGGGGGTCGGACGGAGCAGTACTTC
CDR3aa: CASSPGGRTEQYF

abundance: NA
len: 15
j_gene: TRBJ2-1
v_gene: TRBV19
d_gene: TRBD2
CDR3nt: TGTGCCAGTAGCTTTGAGCGGGAGGTCTACAATGAGCAGTTCTTC
CDR3aa: CASSFEREVYNEQFF

abundance: few
len: 15
j_gene: TRBJ2-3
v_gene: TRBV5-1
d_gene: NA
CDR3nt: TGCGCCAGCAGCTTGTCTGGGAAAGCGACAGATACGCAGTATTTT
CDR3aa: CASSLSGKATDTQYF

abundance: many
len: 15
j_gene: TRBJ2-1
v_gene: TRBV7-6
d_gene: NA
CDR3nt: TGTGCCAGCAGCCTCGGACCAGACTCCTACAATGAGCAGTTCTTC
CDR3aa: CASSLGPDSYNEQFF

abundance: NA
len: 16
j_gene: TRBJ2-1
v_gene: TRBV5-1
d_gene: NA
CDR3nt: TGCGCCAGCAGCTTGGTTCGCCAGGGGAACTACAATGAGCAGTTCTTC
CDR3aa: CASSLVRQGNYNEQFF

abundance: NA
len: 16
j_gene: TRBJ2-3
v_gene: TRBV7-9
d_gene: TRBD2
CDR3nt: TGTGCCAGCAGCCCCGAGACTAGCGGATACACAGATACGCAGTATTTT
CDR3aa: CASSPETSGYTDTQYF

abundance: many
len: 15
j_gene: TRBJ2-3
v_gene: TRBV6-1
d_gene: NA
CDR3nt: TGTGCCAGCAGTTCCCGACAGACTAGCACAGATACGCAGTATTTT
CDR3aa: CASSSRQTSTDTQYF

abundance: few
len: 14
j_gene: TRBJ1-2
v_gene: TRBV30
d_gene: NA
CDR3nt: TGTGCCTGGAGTATGCAAGTTGATGTAGGGGGCTACACCTTC
CDR3aa: CAWSMQVDVGGYTF

abundance: many
len: 13
j_gene: TRBJ1-2
v_gene: TRBV28
d_gene: NA
CDR3nt: TGTGCCAGCAAGCCCGGGGGGCGTCATGGCTACACCTTC
CDR3aa: CASKPGGRHGYTF

abundance: many
len: 12
j_gene: TRBJ1-1
v_gene: TRBV5-1
d_gene: NA
CDR3nt: TGCGCCAGCAGATATGGTGGAAATGAAGCTTTCTTT
CDR3aa: CASRYGGNEAFF

abundance: many
len: 14
j_gene: TRBJ1-1
v_gene: TRBV5-1
d_gene: NA
CDR3nt: TGCGCCAGCAGCTTAGGGCCCCGGGGAACTGAAGCTTTCTTT
CDR3aa: CASSLGPRGTEAFF

abundance: NA
len: 12
j_gene: TRBJ1-1
v_gene: TRBV20-1
d_gene: NA
CDR3nt: TGCAGTGGGGTAGGCGGGAACACTGAAGCTTTCTTT
CDR3aa: CSGVGGNTEAFF

abundance: many
len: 15
j_gene: TRBJ2-5
v_gene: TRBV5-1
d_gene: TRBD2
CDR3nt: TGTGCCAGCAGCCTTAGCGGGGGGTCACAAGAGACCCAGTACTTC
CDR3aa: CASSLSGGSQETQYF

abundance: NA
len: 18
j_gene: TRBJ2-4
v_gene: TRBV4-1
d_gene: TRBD2
CDR3nt: TGCGCCAGCAGCCAAGGAGCGGCTAGCGGGTTAGACAAAAACATTCAGTACTTC
CDR3aa: CASSQGAASGLDKNIQYF

abundance: many
len: 15
j_gene: TRBJ2-1
v_gene: TRBV20-1
d_gene: TRBD2
CDR3nt: TGCAGTGCCGCCCCACTGGCGGGAGTCTACAATGAGCAGTTCTTC
CDR3aa: CSAAPLAGVYNEQFF

abundance: few
len: 15
j_gene: TRBJ2-7
v_gene: TRBV18
d_gene: NA
CDR3nt: TGTGCCAGCTCACCCCGGGCCCAGTCGATGCGCGAGCAGTACTTC
CDR3aa: CASSPRAQSMREQYF

abundance: NA
len: 13
j_gene: TRBJ2-1
v_gene: TRBV10-3
d_gene: TRBD2
CDR3nt: TGTGCCATCAGTGGACTAGCGGGGGGTGAGCAGTTCTTC
CDR3aa: CAISGLAGGEQFF

abundance: NA
len: 16
j_gene: TRBJ1-1
v_gene: TRBV11-2
d_gene: NA
CDR3nt: TGTGCCAGCAGCTTAATTGCAGGGCCCTTTAGACTTGAAGCTTTCTTT
CDR3aa: CASSLIAGPFRLEAFF